The clone carrying this T cell receptor beta chain was detected once. The CDR3 consists of 15 residues. Germline assignment: CDR1 SGHAT and CDR2 FQNNGV. V trimming: 3 bases; J trimming: 3 bases; junction bases outside the gene matches: 2. The PCR employed 60 Vbeta primers together with 13 Jbeta primers. Under the authors' procedure: About 9.9 million shared chains were among approximately 80 million unique TCR beta chains counted in a later analysis. Measured with immunoSEQ multiplex PCR; TCRdb has only the in-frame clones, and not every one. The DNA gave D and trimming, while V, J and clone size come from that table. The table lists about 140,000 clones, around 78% of them singletons. These data are taken from a study of cytomegalovirus exposure and HLA in healthy donors.

The sample taken for sequencing was PBMCs. V and J are TRBV11-2 and TRBJ2-7; TRBD2 matches 13 bases. The receptor's source is a woman between 18 and 29 years old in good health and CMV-seropositive. Here the CDR3 reads CASSFGTSGVYEQYF. As DNA, the CDR3 is TGTGCCAGCAGCTTCGGGACTAGCGGGGTCTACGAGCAGTACTTC.